This T cell receptor (beta chain) comes out of a study of OX40 agonist ivuxolimab in advanced cancers. As for the study in general: At 82.7% male, the cohort had a mean age of 60 years, ranging from roughly 20 to 90. Study conclusions and caveats: The specificity for antigen of the expanded peripheral T cells was not determined.

Germline V gene lookup returns CDR1 SGHTA and CDR2 FQGNSA. The CDR3 is 14 amino acids. The V and J ends lost 2 bases and 3 bases respectively, with 11 bases between them. On this clone itself: Its antigen is as yet unknown.

Sequencing was performed with immunoSEQ multiplex PCR; in TCRdb, only in-frame clones are kept and a portion is missing. The sample holds approximately 69,000 clones, around 80% seen once. This sequence originates from an adult with an advanced solid tumor such as melanoma, head and neck, liver or kidney cancer. The J gene is TRBJ2-7, the V gene TRBV7-2; tentative D call: TRBD2 (6 bases). The sample in question was CD4+ or CD8+ T cells sorted from blood, obtained in a trial of the OX40 agonist ivuxolimab. CDR3 bases: TGTGCCAGCAGCTTATTTCGGGGAGGCTACGAGCAGTACTTC. The encoded protein is CASSLFRGGYEQYF.